The entry below gives a single T cell receptor (beta chain) sequence along with its context. Germline V lookup: CDR1 SGHRS, CDR2 YFSETQ. The V and J ends lost 0 bases and 3 bases, in that order; junction bases with no gene match: 5. The CDR3 is 15 residues long. As originally analysed: Nucleated cell counts were estimated from reference gene primer amplification. Profiling relied on immunoSEQ multiplex PCR, and the TCRdb table lists in-frame clones only, not all of them. V and J calls and clone size follow that table, whereas D and trimming were derived from the DNA. The sample has 150,000 to 200,000 clones, about 89% seen once; the top ten hold roughly 3.4%. The data belong to a study of blood T cell repertoires in COVID-19. Overall study context: Donors in the United States, Italy and Spain gave samples during acute or convalescent COVID-19. The analysed material was cDNA or gDNA that came from T cells, B-cell-depleted T cells, or PBMCs.

What was sequenced was peripheral blood. The gene calls are TRBV5-1 and TRBJ2-7; 8 bases are shared with TRBD2. The receptor was derived from a man between 65 and 79 years old with acute or convalescent COVID-19. The CDR3 region has the DNA TGCGCCAGCAGCTTGGATAGCGGGACGTTCTACGAGCAGTACTTC. This sequence encodes CASSLDSGTFYEQYF. The full variable domain, its missing parts supplied by reference TRBV5-1 and TRBJ2-7, is KAGVTQTPRYLIKTRGQQVTLSCSPISGHRSVSWYQQTPGQGLQFLFEYFSETQRNKGNFPGRFSGRQFSNSRSEMNVSTLELGDSALYLCASSLDSGTFYEQYFGPGTRLTVT.